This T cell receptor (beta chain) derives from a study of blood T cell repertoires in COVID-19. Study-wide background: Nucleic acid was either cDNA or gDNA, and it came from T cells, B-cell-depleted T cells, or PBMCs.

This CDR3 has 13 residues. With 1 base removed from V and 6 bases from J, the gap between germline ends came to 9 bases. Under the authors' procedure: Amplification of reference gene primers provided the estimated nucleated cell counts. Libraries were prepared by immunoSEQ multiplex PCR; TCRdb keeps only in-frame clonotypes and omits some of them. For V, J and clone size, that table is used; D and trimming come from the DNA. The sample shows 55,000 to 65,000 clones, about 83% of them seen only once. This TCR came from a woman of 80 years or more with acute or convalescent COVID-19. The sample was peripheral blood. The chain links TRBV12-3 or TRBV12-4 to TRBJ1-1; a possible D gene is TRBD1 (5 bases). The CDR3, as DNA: TGTGCCAGCAGTTTAGTGGGGGACTCTGAAGCTTTCTTT. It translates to CASSLVGDSEAFF.